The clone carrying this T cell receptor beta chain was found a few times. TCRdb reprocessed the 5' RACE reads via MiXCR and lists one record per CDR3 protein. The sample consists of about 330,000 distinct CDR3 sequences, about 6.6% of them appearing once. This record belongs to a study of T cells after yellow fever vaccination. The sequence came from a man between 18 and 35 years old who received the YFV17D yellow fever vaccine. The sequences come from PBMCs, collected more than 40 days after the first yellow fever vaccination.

The CDR3 region is CASSRGGAGANVLTF. The CDR3 DNA reads TGTGCCAGCTCTCGAGGGGGGGCTGGGGCCAACGTCCTGACTTTC. V is TRBV3-1 and J is TRBJ2-6, with D maybe TRBD2 (7 bases). This CDR3 spans 15 amino acids. Germline V lookup: CDR1 LGHDT, CDR2 YNNKEL (reference sequence). The V end was cut by 8 bases, the J end by 2 bases, with 13 bases between.